The clone carrying this T cell receptor (beta chain) was recorded a few times. Antigen unknown. This record belongs to a study of cytomegalovirus exposure and HLA in healthy donors. Regarding the study as a whole: A highly shared variant cluster was judged a likely technical artifact. Accounts indicate the classifier identified cytomegalovirus status with strong specificity and sensitivity.

Germline CDR1 is SGHNT and CDR2 is YYREEE (reference sequence). The CDR3 loop spans 13 amino acids. Between the trimmed V and J ends, which lost 1 base and 6 bases, there was a span of 7 bases. With 60 Vbeta and 13 Jbeta primers, the PCR was carried out. This table comes from immunoSEQ multiplex PCR, and its TCRdb copy is limited to in-frame clones, with some not included. The sample shows about 200,000 clones, approximately 85% of them seen only once. This chain links TRBV5-4 with TRBJ2-2; a weak D match, TRBD1 (5 bases). Input material: PBMCs. The TCR originated in a woman in her forties or fifties in good health and CMV-seropositive. The CDR3 reads CASSLQGSGELFF. The CDR3, as DNA: TGTGCCAGCAGCTTGCAGGGATCCGGGGAGCTGTTTTTT. Supplemented by reference TRBV5-4 and TRBJ2-2, the full variable domain reads ETGVTQSPTHLIKTRGQQVTLRCSSQSGHNTVSWYQQALGQGPQFIFQYYREEENGRGNFPPRFSGLQFPNYSSELNVNALELDDSALYLCASSLQGSGELFFGEGSRLTVL.